This T cell receptor beta chain appears in the sequencing data of a study of T cells in Graves' hyperthyroidism and ophthalmopathy. At the level of the study: Blood from the periphery was taken at initial diagnosis, before any treatment.

From RNA transcripts, TCR beta CDR3 regions were amplified. First-round RT-PCR of the TCR CDR3 relied on the HTBI primer set. In TCRdb, the multiplex PCR reads were re-called with MiXCR into one record per CDR3 protein. In the table there are hundreds of thousands of distinct CDR3 sequences, roughly 15% of which are singletons. This clonotype was sampled from a woman aged 50 to 65 with Graves' ophthalmopathy. The sequenced sample consisted of blood.

CDR3 protein: CASSPRDTSFSYEQYF. The DNA for the CDR3 is TGTGCCAGCTCACCACGGGACACCAGCTTCTCCTACGAGCAGTACTTC. J is TRBJ2-7 and V is TRBV18, with a tentative D call TRBD1 (6 bases). Trimming removed 1 base from V and 0 bases from J, with 13 bases in between. The germline V gene encodes CDR1 KGHSH and CDR2 LQKENI. This CDR3 region has 16 residues.